This TCR beta chain was found in a study of T cell responses to AZD1222 COVID-19 vaccine. Profiled with immunoSEQ multiplex PCR; TCRdb holds only in-frame clones, not every one. The data hold 56,000 or so clones, with approximately 83% observed a single time. With respect to this clone: Its antigen is undetermined.

V was clipped by 1 base and J by 0 bases, with 5 bases between them. Germline V gene data show CDR1 as LGHNT and CDR2 as FRNRAP. The CDR3 spans 14 residues. Study findings and constraints: Clonal diversity was possibly underestimated, and the donors were mostly white British, with more females. Without day 14 samples, only post-peak T cell repertoires were studied. Mapped onto spike, vaccine-associated CD4 TCRs spanned it and were dominant at 160-218 and 743-854.

The sequencing here drew on peripheral blood, taken on day 0 of AZD1222 vaccination. The TCR sequence derives from an adult in good health. The genes are TRBV12-5 and TRBJ2-3, with D possibly matching TRBD2 (5 bases). Written as DNA, the CDR3 is TGTGCTAGTGGTTTGGGGGAGAGCACAGATACGCAGTATTTT. It translates to CASGLGESTDTQYF. The entire variable domain, with the rest obtained from reference TRBV12-5 and TRBJ2-3, is as follows: DARVTQTPRHKVTEMGQEVTMRCQPILGHNTVFWYRQTMMQGLELLAYFRNRAPLDDSGMPKDRFSAEMPDATLATLKIQPSEPRDSAVYFCASGLGESTDTQYFGPGTRLTVL.